What follows are 26 T cell receptor beta chains derived from one specimen sequenced in a study of spatial heterogeneity in lung cancer. TCRdb re-derived calls from the 5' RACE reads in MiXCR, one entry per CDR3 protein. The sample lists tens of thousands of distinct CDR3 sequences, roughly 5.6% occurring once. Time point meaning: sample taken at primary tumor resection. Whole RNA, which was extracted from tumor, nontumor lung tissue or frozen PBMC, was sequenced without any cell sorting. The material sequenced was PBMCs, taken at surgery. Receptors originate from a female donor with early-stage non-small cell lung cancer.

The rearrangement links TRBV20-1 to TRBJ2-5; the D call may be TRBD1 or TRBD2 (5 bases each). Germline CDR1 reads DFQATT; CDR2 reads SNEGSKA (reference sequence). The CDR3 spans 13 residues. The V end lost 6 bases, the J end lost 3 bases, and 14 bases lay between the germline ends. The CDR3 region is CSAPGLGEETQYF. DNA for the CDR3: TGCAGTGCCCCAGGGTTGGGGGAAGAGACCCAGTACTTC.

A few counts support this clonotype. The chain joins TRBV10-3 to TRBJ2-3; D uncertain. V was cut by 7 bases and J by 1 base, with 12 bases left in between. Germline loops: CDR1 ENHRY, CDR2 SYGVKD. This CDR3 has 14 amino acids. CDR3 sequence: CAITLAPRTDTQYF. CDR3 nucleotides: TGTGCCATCACCCTGGCACCGCGCACAGATACGCAGTATTTT.

This clonotype was seen many times. The chain couples TRBV9 to TRBJ2-1; 10 nucleotides agree with TRBD1. J was trimmed by 15 bases and V by 4 bases; bases with no gene match: 10. CDR1 is SGDLS and CDR2 is YYNGEE in the germline V gene. This CDR3 comprises 13 residues. DNA for the CDR3: TGTGCCAGCAGCCTAGGGGGACAGGGGAGTTGGTTCTTC. Translation: CASSLGGQGSWFF.

The table lists this clonotype with many counts. The chain joins TRBV5-1 to TRBJ1-5; D call uncertain. Germline CDR1 and CDR2: SGHRS and YFSETQ. V lost 0 bases to trimming and J lost 3 bases, with 10 bases between them. There are 15 residues in the CDR3. The CDR3 nucleotides read TGCGCCAGCAGCTTGGGCGACGGCCCCAATCAGCCCCAGCATTTT. Encoded protein: CASSLGDGPNQPQHF.

This clonotype was counted ten times or more. The rearrangement links TRBV20-1 to TRBJ1-5; D not certain. V was trimmed by 3 bases and J by 2 bases, leaving 14 bases between them. Germline V lookup: CDR1 DFQATT, CDR2 SNEGSKA (reference sequence). The CDR3 loop spans 15 amino acids. The CDR3 region is CSARDPGRGNQPQHF. The CDR3 DNA sequence: TGCAGTGCTAGGGACCCGGGGAGGGGCAATCAGCCCCAGCATTTT.

Only a few counts were recorded for this clonotype. V usage is TRBV7-3 and J usage is TRBJ1-2; possible D gene TRBD1, 6 bases. Germline-derived CDR1 and CDR2 are SGHTA and FQGTGA. The CDR3 spans 15 residues. Trimming pared 5 bases from V and 2 bases from J, leaving 15 bases between. CDR3 in DNA: TGTGCCAGCAGCCTAAGATCAGGGGACAACTATGGCTACACCTTC. Translating it yields CASSLRSGDNYGYTF.

This clonotype was counted ten times or more. The CDR3 nucleotides are TGTGCCACCAGCAGAGTTGGCGACTCCTACGAGCAGTACTTC. It codes for CATSRVGDSYEQYF. The chain couples TRBV15 to TRBJ2-7; D unresolved. V lost 1 base and J lost 0, with 7 bases in between. The germline V gene has CDR1 LNHNV and CDR2 YYDKDF (reference sequence). The CDR3 consists of 14 residues.

This clonotype was picked up many times. This chain connects TRBV4-2 to TRBJ1-2; D might be TRBD1 (6 bases). The CDR3 is 16 amino acids. V was trimmed by 0 bases and J by 4 bases, leaving 15 bases between them. Per germline, CDR1 LGHNA and CDR2 YNFKEQ. CDR3 coding DNA: TGTGCCAGCAGCCAAGATTACGCGAGGGGGAGCTATGGCTACACCTTC. Its translation: CASSQDYARGSYGYTF.

This clonotype turned up a few times. The J gene is TRBJ2-5, the V gene TRBV12-3 or TRBV12-4; D is unresolved. The CDR3 is made up of 13 amino acids. The V end was cut by 3 bases, the J end by 5 bases, with 10 bases between. The CDR3 DNA reads as TGTGCCAGCAGTTTTTGGCTTTTTGAGACCCAGTACTTC. Its protein is CASSFWLFETQYF.

This clonotype was found many times. The chain carries TRBV23-1 and TRBJ2-7; tentatively, D is TRBD1 (5 bases). TRBV23-1 is annotated as an ORF whose role is uncertain. The CDR3 extends over 14 amino acids. V was shortened by 2 bases and J by 1 base, with 9 bases between the two germline ends. CDR3 sequence (DNA): TGCGCCAGCAGTCAAGACAGCCCTTCCTACGAGCAGTACTTC. Amino acids: CASSQDSPSYEQYF.

This clonotype has a count of ten or more. The rearrangement links TRBV27 to TRBJ2-7, with 13 bases aligning to TRBD2. J lost 1 base, V lost 11 bases, and 5 bases had no gene match. Germline values: CDR1 MNHEY, CDR2 SMNVEV (reference sequence). The CDR3 is 14 residues long. In nucleotides, the CDR3 is TGTGCCTCCGGACTAGCGGGGGCGTCCTACGAGCAGTACTTC. It codes for CASGLAGASYEQYF.

This clonotype was observed at least ten times. The CDR3 DNA is TGCGCCAGCAGCTTGCTTGGGGGAGATCAGCCCCAGCATTTT. Translation gives CASSLLGGDQPQHF. The gene calls are TRBV5-1 and TRBJ1-5, with D possibly TRBD1 on 5 matching bases. Germline assignment: CDR1 SGHRS and CDR2 YFSETQ. The CDR3 sequence is 14 residues long. The V end was cut by 1 base, the J end by 5 bases, with 10 bases between.

This clonotype was observed at least ten times. The chain has TRBV21-1 and TRBJ2-2. TRBV21-1 is a pseudogene segment. The CDR3 covers 11 residues. The CDR3 region is CASEYTGELFF. The CDR3 nucleotides are TGTGCCAGCGAATACACCGGGGAGCTGTTTTTT.

This clonotype was counted at least ten times. The rearrangement joins TRBV2 to TRBJ2-3, with 8 bases matching TRBD1. The CDR3 totals 14 residues. V trimming: 5 bases; J trimming: 6 bases; junction bases outside the gene matches: 7. Germline assignment: CDR1 SNHLY and CDR2 FYNNEI. The CDR3 region has the DNA TGTGCCAGCAGTTCCGGGACAGGAGGTGATACGCAGTATTTT. Amino acids: CASSSGTGGDTQYF. Combining the CDR3 with reference TRBV2 and TRBJ2-3 gives the whole variable domain EPEVTQTPSHQVTQMGQEVILRCVPISNHLYFYWYRQILGQKVEFLVSFYNNEISEKSEIFDDQFSVERPDGSNFTLKIRSTKLEDSAMYFCASSSGTGGDTQYFGPGTRLTVL.

In this sample, this clonotype turned up many times. The rearrangement uses TRBV6-2 or TRBV6-3 and TRBJ2-3; 7 bases match TRBD2. V was clipped by 7 bases and J by 1 base; unmatched bases: 5. Looked up from germline, CDR1 is MNHEY and CDR2 is SVGEGT. CDR3 length: 14 amino acids. For the CDR3, the DNA is TGTGCCAGCACCCCAAGCGGGGGCACAGATACGCAGTATTTT. Translated, it gives CASTPSGGTDTQYF.

This clonotype was found many times. The chain uses TRBV5-1 and TRBJ1-6; tentative D call: TRBD1 (5 bases). There are 15 residues in the CDR3. V lost 0 bases to trimming and J lost 6 bases, with 10 bases between them. Germline loops: CDR1 SGHRS, CDR2 YFSETQ. CDR3 in amino acids: CASSLGRAVNSPLHF. The CDR3 DNA follows: TGCGCCAGCAGCTTGGGCAGGGCCGTTAATTCACCCCTCCACTTT.

This chain uses TRBV20-1 with TRBJ1-6, with 10 bases matching TRBD1. Looked up from germline, CDR1 is DFQATT and CDR2 is SNEGSKA (reference sequence). Trimming took 6 bases from V and 7 from J; bases not matched to a gene: 6. There are 14 residues in the CDR3. The CDR3 sequence: CSARQGARNSPLHF. In DNA form, the CDR3 reads TGCAGTGCACGACAGGGGGCGAGAAATTCACCCCTCCACTTT.

This clonotype was observed a handful of times. V usage is TRBV7-6 and J usage is TRBJ2-2, with 7 positions matching TRBD1. The germline CDR1 and CDR2 sequences are SGHVS and FNYEAQ. The CDR3 contains 14 residues. V shed 5 bases and J 3 bases; nucleotides not matched to a gene: 3. The CDR3 sequence: CASSQGTDTGELFF. The CDR3 coding sequence is TGTGCCAGCAGCCAAGGGACAGACACCGGGGAGCTGTTTTTT.

The rearrangement joins TRBV2 to TRBJ1-2; D uncertain. Germline lookup yields CDR1 SNHLY and CDR2 FYNNEI. V dropped 5 bases and J dropped 5 bases, with 12 bases sitting between them. The CDR3 is 13 residues long. CDR3 DNA: TGTGCCAGCAGTATGGTGGTGGGGTATGGCTACACCTTC. Translating it yields CASSMVVGYGYTF.

The V gene is TRBV6-1, the J gene TRBJ2-3; 10 bases line up with TRBD2. With V trimmed by 6 bases and J by 3 bases, 9 bases remained unmatched. Per the germline V gene, CDR1 is MNHNS and CDR2 is SASEGT. This CDR3 comprises 16 residues. CDR3 amino acids: CASSGPGLAETDTQYF. CDR3 DNA sequence: TGTGCCAGCAGCGGACCCGGACTAGCGGAAACAGATACGCAGTATTTT.

The chain recombines TRBV5-6 with TRBJ1-3; TRBD1 matches 8 bases. This CDR3 has 12 residues. Germline CDR1 is SGHDT and CDR2 is YYEEEE. The junction had 8 bases not matched to a gene; V was cut back by 4 bases and J by 14 bases. As DNA, the CDR3 is TGTGCCAGCAGCCCACGACAGGGGCCATTATATTTT. It specifies CASSPRQGPLYF.

This clonotype came up many times. The CDR3 region has the DNA TGCGCCAGCAGCCGAGCGGGAGTCGGGGACACTGAAGCTTTCTTT. Its translation: CASSRAGVGDTEAFF. This chain connects TRBV5-1 to TRBJ1-1; no reliable D call. Trimming pared 4 bases from V and 3 bases from J, leaving 16 bases between. CDR3 length equals 15 residues. The germline gives CDR1 SGHRS, CDR2 YFSETQ.

This clonotype came up many times. This chain links TRBV6-1 with TRBJ1-1; D is uncertain. This CDR3 region has 12 residues. Germline CDR1 and CDR2: MNHNS and SASEGT. Trimming removed 7 bases at V and 1 base at J, with 7 bases between. In DNA form, the CDR3 reads TGTGCCAGCACACAATGGAACACTGAAGCTTTCTTT. It yields the protein CASTQWNTEAFF.

This clonotype appeared a few times. The chain combines TRBV19 with TRBJ2-7; weak D call: TRBD1 (6 bases). V was pared by 8 bases and J by 0 bases, with 20 bases between. The CDR3 spans 16 residues. CDR1 LNHDA and CDR2 SQIVND come from the germline V gene (reference sequence). In nucleotides, the CDR3 is TGTGCCAGTGCCGGGACATATCGCGACCCCTCCTACGAGCAGTACTTC. Amino acid sequence: CASAGTYRDPSYEQYF.

The chain combines TRBV18 with TRBJ2-6; no reliable D call. The germline V and J ends were trimmed by 2 bases and 0 bases, with 8 bases remaining between them. Germline V CDR1 and CDR2: KGHSH, LQKENI. The CDR3 runs 16 residues. The CDR3 sequence is CASSPGRASGANVLTF. The DNA of the CDR3 is TGTGCCAGCTCACCAGGTAGGGCCTCTGGGGCCAACGTCCTGACTTTC. The full variable domain, completed using reference TRBV18 and TRBJ2-6, is NAGVMQNPRHLVRRRGQEARLRCSPMKGHSHVYWYRQLPEEGLKFMVYLQKENIIDESGMPKERFSAEFPKEGPSILRIQQVVRGDSAAYFCASSPGRASGANVLTFGAGSRLTVL.

The sample holds many counts of this clonotype. The chain uses TRBV14 and TRBJ2-3; 11 nucleotides line up with TRBD2. V gave up 0 bases and J gave up 0 bases; unmatched junction bases: 11. The CDR3 runs 20 residues. Germline-derived CDR1 and CDR2 are SGHDN and FVKESK. The CDR3 is CASSQESVWTSGFSTDTQYF. The DNA of the CDR3 is TGTGCCAGCAGCCAAGAGTCGGTCTGGACTAGCGGGTTTAGCACAGATACGCAGTATTTT.